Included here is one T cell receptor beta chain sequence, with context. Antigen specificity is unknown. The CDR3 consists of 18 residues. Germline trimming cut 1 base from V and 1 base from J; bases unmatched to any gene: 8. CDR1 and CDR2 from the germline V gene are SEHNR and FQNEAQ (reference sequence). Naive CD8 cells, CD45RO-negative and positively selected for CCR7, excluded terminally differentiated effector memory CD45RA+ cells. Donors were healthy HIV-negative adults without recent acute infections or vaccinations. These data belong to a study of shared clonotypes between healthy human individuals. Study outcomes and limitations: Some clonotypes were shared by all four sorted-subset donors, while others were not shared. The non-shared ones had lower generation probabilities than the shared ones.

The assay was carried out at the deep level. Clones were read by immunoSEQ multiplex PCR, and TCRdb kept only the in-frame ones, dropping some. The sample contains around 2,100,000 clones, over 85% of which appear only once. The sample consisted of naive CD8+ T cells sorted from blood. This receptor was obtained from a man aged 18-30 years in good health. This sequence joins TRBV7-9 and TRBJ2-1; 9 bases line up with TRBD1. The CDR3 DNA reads TGTGCCAGCAGCTTAGAAATGGGACAGGGACCATCCTACAATGAGCAGTTCTTC. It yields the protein CASSLEMGQGPSYNEQFF.